The 8 T cell receptor beta chains in this list originate from one sample, sequenced in a study of T cell responses to AZD1222 COVID-19 vaccine. Assay: immunoSEQ multiplex PCR; the TCRdb copy retains only in-frame clones and omits some. The sample has about 84,000 clones; about 82% are singletons. The material sequenced was peripheral blood, taken 28 days after the second AZD1222 dose. The origin of the receptors is an adult who received the AZD1222 COVID-19 vaccine.

V usage is TRBV7-2 and J usage is TRBJ2-7; D not resolved. The V gene's germline CDR1 is SGHTA and CDR2 FQGNSA. Between the trimmed V and J ends, which lost 5 bases and 1 base, there was a span of 15 bases. CDR3 length: 15 amino acids. CDR3 protein: CASSLPRLPSYEQYF. The CDR3 DNA is TGTGCCAGCAGCCTACCACGACTTCCTTCCTACGAGCAGTACTTC.

This rearrangement joins TRBV19 to TRBJ2-1; weak D call: TRBD2 (6 bases). V gave up 7 bases and J gave up 4 bases, with 17 bases separating them. The CDR3 contains 15 residues. Germline V CDR1 and CDR2: LNHDA, SQIVND (reference sequence). The CDR3 region is CASTLGRGDYNEQFF. The CDR3 nucleotides are TGTGCCAGTACCCTCGGGCGCGGGGATTACAATGAGCAGTTCTTC.

J is TRBJ1-4 and V is TRBV7-9; 7 nucleotides match TRBD1. The CDR3 covers 14 residues. Losses at the gene ends were 3 bases for V and 2 bases for J; bases not matched to a gene: 0. CDR1 and CDR2 from the germline V gene are SEHNR and FQNEAQ (reference sequence). CDR3 sequence: CASSLDRTNEKLFF. CDR3 coding DNA: TGTGCCAGCAGCTTGGACAGGACTAATGAAAAACTGTTTTTT.

This chain uses TRBV30 with TRBJ1-5; no clear D gene. This CDR3 comprises 12 residues. CDR1 and CDR2 (germline): GTSNPN, SVGIG (reference sequence). The V end lost 2 bases, the J end lost 7 bases, and 9 bases lay between the germline ends. CDR3 bases: TGTGCCTGGAGTTCCGGAGGGCAGCCCCAGCATTTT. This codes for CAWSSGGQPQHF.

The count of this clone is one. This sample also contains other DNA sequences that code for the same CDR3. The chain couples TRBV6-5 to TRBJ2-5; no reliable D call. The CDR3 covers 11 residues. V was pared by 2 bases and J by 5 bases, with 3 bases between. CDR1 and CDR2 from the germline V gene are MNHEY and SVGAGI. CDR3 bases: TGTGCCAGCAGTTACGGGGAGACCCAGTACTTC. Translation: CASSYGETQYF.

J is TRBJ1-2 and V is TRBV27, with 8 bases aligning to TRBD1. Losses at the gene ends were 2 bases for V and 1 base for J; bases not matched to a gene: 3. Per germline, CDR1 MNHEY and CDR2 SMNVEV (reference sequence). The CDR3 is 15 residues long. This CDR3 reads CASSLEQGGNYGYTF. CDR3 nucleotide sequence: TGTGCCAGCAGTTTAGAACAGGGGGGTAACTATGGCTACACCTTC.

The chain has TRBV7-3 and TRBJ2-1; 8 bases map to TRBD2. The V gene end was trimmed by 1 base and the J gene end by 10 bases; junction bases not matched to a gene: 6. Per germline, CDR1 SGHTA and CDR2 FQGTGA. There are 14 residues in the CDR3. The CDR3 coding sequence is TGTGCCAGCAGCTTAAGTCTCCCGGGAGGGGAGCAGTTCTTC. Its translation: CASSLSLPGGEQFF.

CDR3 loop: CASSLGTEYYQPQHF. For the CDR3, the DNA is TGTGCCAGCAGCTTGGGGACAGAATACTATCAGCCCCAGCATTTT. The rearrangement uses TRBV5-6 and TRBJ1-5, with D perhaps matching TRBD1 (6 bases). Germline-derived CDR1 and CDR2 are SGHDT and YYEEEE. V lost 0 bases to trimming and J lost 5 bases, with 12 bases between them. The CDR3 is made up of 15 amino acids.